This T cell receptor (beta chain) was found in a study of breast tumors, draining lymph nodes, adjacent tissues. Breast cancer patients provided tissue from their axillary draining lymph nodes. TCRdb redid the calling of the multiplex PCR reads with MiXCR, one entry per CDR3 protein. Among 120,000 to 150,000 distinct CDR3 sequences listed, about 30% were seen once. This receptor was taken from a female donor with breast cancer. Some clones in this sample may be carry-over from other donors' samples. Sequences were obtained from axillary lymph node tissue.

CDR3 loop: CASSSGPGGVLTDTQYF. The CDR3 bases are TGTGCCAGCAGCTCCGGGCCGGGAGGGGTCTTAACAGATACGCAGTATTTT. V and J are TRBV5-7 and TRBJ2-3; 8 nucleotides agree with TRBD2. Being an ORF, TRBV5-7 has a function that is uncertain. The CDR3 has 17 amino acids. Trimming at V came to 3 bases and at J to 3 bases, leaving 12 bases not matched to a gene.